This entry is about one T cell receptor (beta chain). As yet, its antigen is unknown. The sample originates from a study of shared clonotypes between healthy human individuals. Background on the study: For every donor, three CD4 naive, three CD4 memory, two CD8 naive and one CD8 memory plates were used. Study-wide results and caveats: The naive CD4 repertoires of several donors were compared, and around 4.7% of clonotypes were shared.

Naive CD8 cells, CD45RO-negative and positively selected for CCR7, excluded terminally differentiated effector memory CD45RA+ cells. This CDR3 comprises 14 residues. CDR1 SGHTA and CDR2 FQGTGA come from the germline V gene. Trimming took off 3 bases at V and 4 bases at J, with 13 bases between the two ends. TCRdb's copy holds only in-frame clones and misses some; the assay was immunoSEQ multiplex PCR. The data hold about 2 million clones, with roughly 94% observed a single time. Sequencing was done on a sample of naive CD8+ T cells sorted from blood. The J gene is TRBJ2-7, the V gene TRBV7-3; D might be TRBD1 or TRBD2, each matching 5 bases. This clonotype was sampled from a man aged 18 to 30 in good health. CDR3 sequence: CASSFGPRGYEQYF. DNA for the CDR3: TGTGCCAGCAGCTTCGGGCCGAGGGGTTACGAGCAGTACTTC. The complete variable domain, with remaining parts taken from reference TRBV7-3 and TRBJ2-7, reads GAGVSQTPSNKVTEKGKYVELRCDPISGHTALYWYRQSLGQGPEFLIYFQGTGAADDSGLPNDRFFAVRPEGSVSTLKIQRTERGDSAVYLCASSFGPRGYEQYFGPGTRLTVT.